This entry describes one T cell receptor beta chain. Its target is unknown. The data were produced by immunoSEQ multiplex PCR, yet TCRdb's version contains in-frame clones alone and is incomplete. Among 95,000 to 130,000 clones, just over 90% were seen once, and the ten largest hold roughly 0.2%. This entry belongs to a study of graft-versus-host responses after intestinal transplantation. Germline loops: CDR1 SNHLY, CDR2 FYNNEI. Germline trimming cut 4 bases from V and 3 bases from J; bases unmatched to any gene: 5. CDR3 length: 14 amino acids. The input for sequencing was unstimulated CD4+ T cells sorted from spleen or lymph node cells, taken before intestinal transplant. This chain joins TRBV2 and TRBJ2-7, with 8 bases aligning to TRBD1. The sequence derives from a human donor who received an intestinal transplant. Here the CDR3 reads CASSVNRGIYEQYF. DNA for the CDR3: TGTGCCAGCAGTGTAAACAGGGGGATCTACGAGCAGTACTTC.